Listed here are 14 T cell receptor beta chains from one sample, sequenced in a study of blood T cell repertoires in COVID-19. The protocol was immunoSEQ multiplex PCR, while the TCRdb copy is restricted to in-frame clones and leaves out a portion. The sample includes about 83,000 clones, more than 70% of them seen just once. Sequenced sample: peripheral blood. The receptors stem from a woman older than 75 in a cohort sampled during active or convalescent COVID-19.

V usage is TRBV24-1 and J usage is TRBJ2-1; TRBD1 might be the D (5 bases). The V and J ends lost 0 bases and 8 bases respectively, with 13 bases between them. Germline V CDR1 and CDR2: KGHDR, SFDVKD. This CDR3 comprises 15 residues. The chain's CDR3 is CATSDLPGRDHEQFF. The CDR3, as DNA: TGTGCCACCAGTGATTTGCCAGGCAGGGATCATGAGCAGTTCTTC.

This sequence joins TRBV18 and TRBJ1-4; TRBD1 is a possible D gene (5 bases). The length of the CDR3 is 15 residues. Trimming shortened V by 6 bases and J by 4 bases, and 15 bases separated the two germline ends. Germline V gives CDR1 KGHSH, CDR2 LQKENI. The CDR3 is CASSRGRTNNEKLFF. As DNA, the CDR3 is TGTGCCAGCTCCCGCGGACGGACAAATAATGAAAAACTGTTTTTT.

This clone was observed a few times. The chain couples TRBV12-3 or TRBV12-4 to TRBJ1-3; 10 positions agree with TRBD1. Trimming took 8 bases from V and 3 from J; bases not matched to a gene: 1. The CDR3 extends over 13 amino acids. The CDR3 nucleotides read TGTGCCAGCGACAGGGGGCTTGGAAACACCATATATTTT. It yields the protein CASDRGLGNTIYF.

A word on this clone: Relative to the germline gene, one junction end is altered; a read error may explain this. The chain has TRBV7-7 and TRBJ2-1; TRBD1 aligns across 8 bases. Per germline, CDR1 SSHAT and CDR2 FNYEAQ (reference sequence). The CDR3 spans 14 residues. The CDR3 DNA is TGTGCTAGCAGTCGGGACAGGAATTACAATGAGCAGTTCTTC. Translated: CASSRDRNYNEQFF.

This clone appeared a few times. The V call is TRBV19, the J call TRBJ1-4; D call uncertain. Germline values: CDR1 LNHDA, CDR2 SQIVND (reference sequence). The ends were cut back, 3 bases at V and 7 bases at J, with 18 bases in the middle. The CDR3 has 16 residues. The CDR3 nucleotides read TGTGCCAGTAGTATCTCGCCGCCCGGTTCTTTTGAAAAACTGTTTTTT. Protein: CASSISPPGSFEKLFF.

This clone was picked up a small number of times. The rearrangement uses TRBV19 and TRBJ2-2; D is perhaps TRBD1 (6 bases). Germline V CDR1 and CDR2: LNHDA, SQIVND (reference sequence). Trimming took off 5 bases at V and 7 bases at J, with 11 bases between the two ends. This CDR3 is 13 amino acids long. This CDR3 reads CASSFTGFGELFF. CDR3 sequence (DNA): TGTGCCAGTAGTTTTACAGGGTTCGGGGAGCTGTTTTTT.

The chain carries TRBV4-2 and TRBJ2-1; D possibly corresponds to TRBD2 (6 bases). The CDR3 runs 16 residues. Germline assignment: CDR1 LGHNA and CDR2 YNFKEQ. The V end lost 0 bases, the J end lost 5 bases, and 14 bases lay between the germline ends. The CDR3: CASSQDAGSTNNEQFF. The CDR3 bases are TGTGCCAGCAGCCAAGATGCGGGAAGCACCAACAATGAGCAGTTCTTC.

The rearrangement uses TRBV11-3 and TRBJ2-1; D is uncertain. The germline V gene encodes CDR1 SGHNT and CDR2 YENEEA. Deletions cut 3 bases from V and 0 bases from J, with 12 bases between. The CDR3 covers 16 residues. CDR3 region: CASSFVSQSSYNEQFF. CDR3 sequence (DNA): TGTGCCAGCAGCTTCGTTAGCCAGAGCTCCTACAATGAGCAGTTCTTC.

This chain uses TRBV18 with TRBJ1-6, with D possibly matching TRBD1 (6 bases). The germline V and J ends were trimmed by 6 bases and 7 bases, with 13 bases remaining between them. Looked up from germline, CDR1 is KGHSH and CDR2 is LQKENI. The CDR3 covers 14 residues. CDR3 nucleotides: TGTGCCAGCTCTCGGGGGGGCTACAATTCACCCCTCCACTTT. This codes for CASSRGGYNSPLHF.

The CDR3 bases are TGTGCCACCAGTGAAGGCTCGGGACTAACAACAGATACGCAGTATTTT. Its translation: CATSEGSGLTTDTQYF. The rearrangement joins TRBV24-1 to TRBJ2-3, with TRBD2 identical over 7 bases. The CDR3 extends over 16 amino acids. Losses at the gene ends were 4 bases for V and 3 bases for J; bases not matched to a gene: 9. Germline lookup yields CDR1 KGHDR and CDR2 SFDVKD.

This clone has just a few counts. This chain joins TRBV29-1 and TRBJ2-1; TRBD2 might be the D (6 bases). CDR3 length: 15 residues. Trimming removed 6 bases from V and 0 bases from J, with 15 bases in between. Germline-derived CDR1 and CDR2 are SQVTM and ANQGSEA. Here the CDR3 DNA reads TGCAGCGTGACGGTAGCGGAGAGCTCCTACAATGAGCAGTTCTTC. Protein: CSVTVAESSYNEQFF.

J is TRBJ1-1 and V is TRBV5-1, with 8 nucleotides matching TRBD1. This CDR3 is built from 14 residues. Germline V gene data show CDR1 as SGHRS and CDR2 as YFSETQ. Germline trimming cut 2 bases from V and 4 bases from J; bases unmatched to any gene: 4. The CDR3 here is CASSFQDRGTEAFF. For the CDR3, the DNA is TGCGCCAGCAGCTTCCAAGACAGGGGCACTGAAGCTTTCTTT. The full variable domain, completed using reference TRBV5-1 and TRBJ1-1, is KAGVTQTPRYLIKTRGQQVTLSCSPISGHRSVSWYQQTPGQGLQFLFEYFSETQRNKGNFPGRFSGRQFSNSRSEMNVSTLELGDSALYLCASSFQDRGTEAFFGQGTRLTVV.

The rearrangement joins TRBV7-9 to TRBJ2-3; 10 positions agree with TRBD2. There are 13 residues in the CDR3. Germline CDR1 reads SEHNR; CDR2 reads FQNEAQ (reference sequence). Trimming took 11 bases from V and 3 from J; bases not matched to a gene: 5. For the CDR3, the DNA is TGTGCCGGACTAGCGGACAAGACAGATACGCAGTATTTT. Its protein product is CAGLADKTDTQYF.

CDR3 DNA sequence: TGCGCCAGCAGCTTGGCCACAGGATACAATGAGCAGTTCTTC. The encoded protein is CASSLATGYNEQFF. The chain carries TRBV5-1 and TRBJ2-1, with D perhaps TRBD1 (5 bases). The ends were cut back, 0 bases at V and 4 bases at J, with 8 bases in the middle. The CDR3 loop spans 14 amino acids. Germline V gene data show CDR1 as SGHRS and CDR2 as YFSETQ.